These 27 T cell receptor beta chains were sequenced from one sample in a study of blood T cells in healthy people across ages. It was with a sample-barcoded 5' primer and a J-beta primer mix that a second PCR of roughly 7 to 12 cycles was run. TCRdb recomputed calls from the 5' RACE reads with MiXCR, one row per CDR3 protein. Of some 1.7 million distinct CDR3 sequences listed, 28% are singletons. Input material: blood. The source is a woman aged 30 to 39 in good health.

This clonotype was counted ten times or more. One end of the junction is discordant with germline, which a read error may explain. This chain uses TRBV5-1 with TRBJ2-3, with D unresolved. The CDR3 extends over 14 amino acids. Germline loops: CDR1 SGHRS, CDR2 YFSETQ. The DNA of the CDR3 is TGTGCCAGCAGCTTAGGAGCTAGCACAGATACGCAGTATTTT. It specifies CASSLGASTDTQYF.

This clonotype was detected only a few times. The rearrangement links TRBV5-5 to TRBJ1-2, with D possibly being TRBD1 (5 bases). The CDR3 has 13 amino acids. Germline assignment: CDR1 SGHKS and CDR2 YYEKEE (reference sequence). Between the trimmed V and J ends, which lost 0 bases and 8 bases, there was a span of 11 bases. CDR3 sequence: CASSLDDWGGYTF. In nucleotides, the CDR3 is TGTGCCAGCAGCTTGGACGATTGGGGGGGCTACACCTTC.

This clonotype turned up a few times. This chain links TRBV7-2 with TRBJ1-5; D perhaps matches TRBD1 (6 bases). CDR3 length: 15 residues. V was pared by 5 bases and J by 4 bases, with 15 bases between. Germline V gene sequence: CDR1 SGHTA, CDR2 FQGNSA. This CDR3 reads CASSQAPGQNQPQHF. The CDR3 nucleotides read TGTGCCAGCAGCCAGGCGCCGGGACAAAATCAGCCCCAGCATTTT.

The genes are TRBV20-1 and TRBJ2-5; TRBD2 aligns across 11 bases. Germline lookup yields CDR1 DFQATT and CDR2 SNEGSKA (reference sequence). J lost 4 bases, V lost 1 base, and 2 bases had no gene match. CDR3 size: 14 residues. The CDR3 nucleotides are TGCAGTGCTAGAGTACTAGCGGGAGTAGAGACCCAGTACTTC. Amino acid sequence: CSARVLAGVETQYF.

This clonotype has more than one count but fewer than ten. The rearrangement joins TRBV12-3 or TRBV12-4 to TRBJ1-2, with TRBD1 matching over 7 bases. The length of the CDR3 is 18 residues. After removal of 6 bases from V and 8 bases from J, the junction contained 24 bases not matched to a gene. CDR3 residues: CASRLDRVTELEVSGYTF. In nucleotides, the CDR3 is TGTGCCAGCAGACTCGACAGGGTTACGGAGTTGGAGGTTTCGGGCTACACCTTC.

Regarding this clonotype: This sequence may be a read error, since a much larger clone differs from it by one base. The chain joins TRBV11-2 to TRBJ2-4, with D perhaps TRBD1 (8 bases). The assigned J gene may be wrong: the sequence end matches TRBJ2-7 better. Germline CDR1 and CDR2: SGHAT and FQNNGV. CDR3 size: 15 residues. The CDR3 nucleotides read TGTGCCAGCAGCCGGGGGGACAGGCATGTGGACGAGCAGTACTTC. It encodes CASSRGDRHVDEQYF.

This clonotype was observed a few times. The chain joins TRBV20-1 to TRBJ2-5; 11 nucleotides agree with TRBD2. After removal of 5 bases from V and 1 base from J, the junction contained 6 bases not matched to a gene. CDR3 length: 15 residues. CDR1 and CDR2 from the germline V gene are DFQATT and SNEGSKA (reference sequence). The DNA for the CDR3 is TGCAGTGCTGCCCCTAGCGGGGGGCGCCAAGAGACCCAGTACTTC. Its translation: CSAAPSGGRQETQYF.

This chain connects TRBV20-1 to TRBJ1-4; D not certain. This CDR3 has 13 amino acids. Germline-derived CDR1 and CDR2 are DFQATT and SNEGSKA (reference sequence). V gave up 3 bases and J gave up 8 bases, with 13 bases separating them. The CDR3 nucleotides read TGCAGTGCTAGGGTCTTTTCAGGAGAAAAACTGTTTTTT. It translates to CSARVFSGEKLFF.

The V call is TRBV7-3, the J call TRBJ2-3, with D maybe TRBD2 (5 bases). Germline CDR1 SGHTA, CDR2 FQGTGA. The V end lost 5 bases, the J end lost 6 bases, and 15 bases lay between the germline ends. This CDR3 spans 14 amino acids. Here the CDR3 DNA reads TGTGCCAGCAGCCCGACGCAACTAGAGGATACGCAGTATTTT. Protein product: CASSPTQLEDTQYF.

The chain couples TRBV29-1 to TRBJ2-5; 9 bases align to TRBD2. This CDR3 is 15 amino acids long. Germline values: CDR1 SQVTM, CDR2 ANQGSEA. Losses at the gene ends were 4 bases for V and 5 bases for J; bases not matched to a gene: 11. CDR3 protein: CSVAPAGGPRETQYF. CDR3 coding DNA: TGCAGCGTTGCCCCAGCGGGGGGACCGCGGGAGACCCAGTACTTC.

This clonotype was found a few times. V and J are TRBV12-3 or TRBV12-4 and TRBJ2-5; D remains ambiguous. Trimming removed 5 bases from V and 2 bases from J, with 9 bases in between. The CDR3 sequence is 13 residues long. The CDR3: CASSIEEQETQYF. CDR3 in DNA: TGTGCCAGCAGTATTGAGGAACAAGAGACCCAGTACTTC.

The CDR3 sequence: CATSDPGGRNNEQFF. The CDR3, as DNA: TGTGCCACCAGTGATCCCGGCGGGAGAAACAATGAGCAGTTCTTC. J is TRBJ2-1 and V is TRBV24-1; 7 bases are shared with TRBD2. There are 15 residues in the CDR3. CDR1 is KGHDR and CDR2 is SFDVKD in the germline V gene. J gave up 5 bases and V 3 bases, and 6 bases lay outside the gene matches.

This clonotype was detected only a few times. This chain links TRBV19 with TRBJ1-2, with D perhaps matching TRBD1 (5 bases). This CDR3 comprises 14 residues. The V gene lost 7 bases and the J gene lost 3 bases, with 15 bases spanning the gap. Germline V gene sequence: CDR1 LNHDA, CDR2 SQIVND (reference sequence). The CDR3: CASTPNGADYGYTF. The CDR3 DNA reads TGTGCCAGTACCCCTAATGGGGCCGACTATGGCTACACCTTC.

This clonotype was seen ten or more times. The V gene is TRBV29-1, the J gene TRBJ2-1, with D possibly being TRBD2 (6 bases). Germline V gene data show CDR1 as SQVTM and CDR2 as ANQGSEA. V dropped 4 bases and J dropped 4 bases, with 14 bases sitting between them. There are 14 residues in the CDR3. CDR3 nucleotides: TGCAGCGTTGGACTAGTCGGTGGGTACAATGAGCAGTTCTTC. This encodes CSVGLVGGYNEQFF.

This rearrangement joins TRBV7-9 to TRBJ1-2; weak D call: TRBD1 (5 bases). The V gene's germline CDR1 is SEHNR and CDR2 FQNEAQ (reference sequence). Trimming pared 5 bases from V and 6 bases from J, leaving 19 bases between. This CDR3 spans 15 amino acids. The CDR3 sequence is CASSRPDAPGDGYTF. CDR3 sequence (DNA): TGTGCCAGCAGCCGCCCCGATGCCCCGGGGGATGGCTACACCTTC.

The chain joins TRBV11-2 to TRBJ2-1, with D uncertain. This CDR3 spans 16 amino acids. Germline V gene sequence: CDR1 SGHAT, CDR2 FQNNGV. Trimming stripped 0 bases from V and 1 base from J, with 10 bases between. Written as DNA, the CDR3 is TGTGCCAGCAGCTTAGAGATGGGGTCATCCTACAATGAGCAGTTCTTC. Amino acids: CASSLEMGSSYNEQFF.

Concerning this clonotype: Compared with germline, one end of the junction differs, possibly owing to a read error. The rearrangement links TRBV20-1 to TRBJ2-5, with 10 positions matching TRBD2. CDR3 length: 13 residues. Germline lookup yields CDR1 DFQATT and CDR2 SNEGSKA (reference sequence). CDR3 loop: CSPSGGLQETQYF. The DNA for the CDR3 is TGCAGTCCTAGCGGGGGCCTCCAAGAGACCCAGTACTTC.

This rearrangement joins TRBV18 to TRBJ2-3, with no clear D. Germline V gene sequence: CDR1 KGHSH, CDR2 LQKENI. V dropped 0 bases and J dropped 5 bases, with 6 bases sitting between them. The length of the CDR3 is 13 residues. CDR3 sequence (DNA): TGTGCCAGCTCACCACCAGTTCAAGATACGCAGTATTTT. Translation gives CASSPPVQDTQYF. Full variable domain (outside the CDR3, taken from reference TRBV18 and TRBJ2-3): NAGVMQNPRHLVRRRGQEARLRCSPMKGHSHVYWYRQLPEEGLKFMVYLQKENIIDESGMPKERFSAEFPKEGPSILRIQQVVRGDSAAYFCASSPPVQDTQYFGPGTRLTVL.

This clonotype was picked up a small number of times. This sequence joins TRBV20-1 and TRBJ2-1; TRBD2 matches 12 bases. The J segment lost 6 bases and the V segment lost 0 bases, leaving 15 bases of the junction unmatched. Germline V gene data show CDR1 as DFQATT and CDR2 as SNEGSKA (reference sequence). The CDR3 spans 19 residues. The CDR3 spells CSARDRLAGAKIRGNEQFF. DNA of the CDR3: TGCAGTGCTAGAGATCGACTAGCGGGGGCCAAAATTAGGGGCAATGAGCAGTTCTTC.

The chain uses TRBV18 and TRBJ2-7; tentatively, D is TRBD1 (6 bases). The V gene lost 2 bases and the J gene lost 1 base, with 12 bases spanning the gap. CDR3 length: 15 amino acids. CDR1 is KGHSH and CDR2 is LQKENI in the germline V gene. The CDR3 bases are TGTGCCAGCTCACCAAAACAGGGCCAATCCTACGAGCAGTACTTC. Translated: CASSPKQGQSYEQYF.

Concerning this clonotype itself: This may come from a read error, since a much larger clone is one base off. The final CDR3 position lacks the conserved phenylalanine or tryptophan, pointing to a likely read error. This chain links TRBV5-1 with TRBJ2-6; no clear D. The CDR3 contains 15 residues. Trimming stripped 4 bases from V and 0 bases from J, with 8 bases between. Germline V lookup: CDR1 SGHRS, CDR2 YFSETQ. Here the CDR3 reads CASSTDPSGANVLTL. DNA of the CDR3: TGCGCCAGCAGCACTGACCCCTCTGGGGCCAACGTCCTGACTTTA.

The sample holds a few counts of this clonotype. The chain combines TRBV2 with TRBJ1-6; no firm D call. V was trimmed by 6 bases and J by 7 bases, leaving 7 bases between them. The CDR3 consists of 12 residues. CDR1 and CDR2 from the germline V gene are SNHLY and FYNNEI. CDR3 coding DNA: TGTGCCAGCAGGACACCAAATTCACCCCTCCACTTT. Protein sequence: CASRTPNSPLHF.

A remark on this clonotype: A much larger clone differs by one base, so this may be a read error. The genes are TRBV29-1 and TRBJ2-1; D might be TRBD1 (6 bases). The V and J ends lost 5 bases and 10 bases respectively, with 12 bases between them. The CDR3 consists of 11 residues. Looked up from germline, CDR1 is SQVTM and CDR2 is ANQGSEA. The CDR3 nucleotides read TGCAGCGTTTCGGACAGTCGCGAGCAGTTCTTC. It codes for CSVSDSREQFF.

This chain joins TRBV7-2 and TRBJ2-1; 11 bases are shared with TRBD2. After removal of 5 bases from V and 8 bases from J, the junction contained 11 bases not matched to a gene. Per germline, CDR1 SGHTA and CDR2 FQGNSA. The CDR3 contains 16 residues. Here the CDR3 reads CASSQTSGSPLDEQFF. The CDR3 region has the DNA TGTGCCAGCAGCCAAACTAGCGGGAGTCCCTTAGATGAGCAGTTCTTC. Variable domain in full (rest from reference TRBV7-2 and TRBJ2-1): GAGVSQSPSNKVTEKGKDVELRCDPISGHTALYWYRQSLGQGLEFLIYFQGNSAPDKSGLPSDRFSAERTGGSVSTLTIQRTQQEDSAVYLCASSQTSGSPLDEQFFGPGTRLTVL.

Only a few counts were recorded for this clonotype. The chain uses TRBV11-2 and TRBJ2-1; no clear D. Germline CDR1 reads SGHAT; CDR2 reads FQNNGV. The V end lost 2 bases, the J end lost 10 bases, and 12 bases lay between the germline ends. This CDR3 contains 13 residues. CDR3: CASSLMGWLEQFF. The CDR3 DNA is TGTGCCAGCAGCTTAATGGGGTGGTTGGAGCAGTTCTTC.

This clonotype was seen a few times. The J gene is TRBJ1-2, the V gene TRBV20-1; D might be TRBD1 (6 bases). V was clipped by 0 bases and J by 4 bases, with 12 bases between them. The CDR3 runs 14 residues. Per the germline V gene, CDR1 is DFQATT and CDR2 is SNEGSKA (reference sequence). The CDR3 DNA reads as TGCAGTGCTAGAGATCACGGGGGCGGCTATGGCTACACCTTC. Amino acid sequence: CSARDHGGGYGYTF.

This clonotype was counted ten times or more. The rearrangement joins TRBV29-1 to TRBJ1-2, with 8 bases identical to TRBD1. The CDR3 runs to 12 residues. Germline loops: CDR1 SQVTM, CDR2 ANQGSEA. V lost 6 bases and J lost 2; bases outside the gene matches: 2. CDR3 amino acids: CSVTGGNYGYTF. As DNA, the CDR3 is TGCAGCGTCACAGGGGGGAACTATGGCTACACCTTC.